Presented here are 9 T cell receptor beta chains from one specimen sequenced in a study of breast tumors, draining lymph nodes, adjacent tissues. One entry per CDR3 protein, called by TCRdb with MiXCR from the multiplex PCR reads. Of 45,000 to 65,000 distinct CDR3 sequences listed, under 55% are singletons. Sequenced input: breast tumor tissue. These receptors were collected from a female donor with breast cancer. Some clones in this sample may be carry-over from other donors' samples.

This clonotype was detected many times. This chain links TRBV7-9 with TRBJ1-1; TRBD1 matches 7 bases. V lost 4 bases and J lost 1; bases outside the gene matches: 3. The CDR3 extends over 14 amino acids. Germline V lookup: CDR1 SEHNR, CDR2 FQNEAQ (reference sequence). The CDR3, as DNA: TGTGCCAGCAGCTCCCGGGACAGGAACACTGAAGCTTTCTTT. Protein sequence: CASSSRDRNTEAFF. The full variable domain, completed using reference TRBV7-9 and TRBJ1-1, is DTGVSQNPRHKITKRGQNVTFRCDPISEHNRLYWYRQTLGQGPEFLTYFQNEAQLEKSRLLSDRFSAERPKGSFSTLEIQRTEQGDSAMYLCASSSRDRNTEAFFGQGTRLTVV.

As to this clonotype: This may arise from a read error, as a much more abundant clone is one base away. The V call is TRBV20-1, the J call TRBJ2-7, with D maybe TRBD2 (5 bases). The CDR3 has 17 amino acids. Germline CDR1 reads DFQATT; CDR2 reads SNEGSKA (reference sequence). With 4 bases removed from V and 0 bases from J, the gap between germline ends came to 22 bases. DNA of the CDR3: TGCAGTGCTACCCTACCTTCAGTGGGAGCTGGCTCCTACGAGCAGTACTTC. This gives the protein CSATLPSVGAGSYEQYF.

V usage is TRBV7-2 and J usage is TRBJ2-3; 10 bases are a match to TRBD1. Trimming at V came to 4 bases and at J to 6 bases, leaving 7 bases not matched to a gene. In germline, CDR1 is SGHTA, CDR2 FQGNSA. This CDR3 is 15 amino acids long. The CDR3: CASSSQPGQGDTQYF. CDR3 DNA sequence: TGTGCCAGCAGCTCGCAACCGGGACAGGGGGATACGCAGTATTTT.

This clonotype was recorded many times. The chain combines TRBV9 with TRBJ2-7; 7 nucleotides agree with TRBD2. Losses at the gene ends were 3 bases for V and 2 bases for J; bases not matched to a gene: 11. This CDR3 comprises 16 residues. Germline V gives CDR1 SGDLS, CDR2 YYNGEE. In DNA form, the CDR3 reads TGTGCCAGCAGCGGGGGGGGGACGGCCCAAACCTACGAGCAGTACTTC. Translated: CASSGGGTAQTYEQYF.

The chain has TRBV7-3 and TRBJ2-5; the match to TRBD1 covers 9 bases. CDR1 and CDR2 (germline): SGHTA, FQGTGA. The trim removed 0 bases at V and 6 bases at J, leaving 5 bases unmatched. The CDR3 spans 15 residues. CDR3 coding DNA: TGTGCCAGCAGCTTAACCGGGACAGGGTCGAAGACCCAGTACTTC. Translating it yields CASSLTGTGSKTQYF.

This clonotype is judged medium-sized. The chain links TRBV6-2 or TRBV6-3 to TRBJ2-7; 9 nucleotides match TRBD1. The CDR3 contains 15 residues. V dropped 7 bases and J dropped 6; count of bases not matched to a gene: 13. Germline V gene sequence: CDR1 MNHEY, CDR2 SVGEGT. DNA for the CDR3: TGTGCCAGCACCTACCCGGGACAGGGATTCCGCGAGCAGTACTTC. Protein sequence: CASTYPGQGFREQYF.

The V call is TRBV10-3, the J call TRBJ2-7; 8 nucleotides match TRBD2. Germline values: CDR1 ENHRY, CDR2 SYGVKD. The CDR3 is 18 amino acids. V dropped 3 bases and J dropped 0; count of bases not matched to a gene: 13. The CDR3 sequence is CAISEVGGGGGPSYEQYF. The CDR3 bases are TGTGCCATCAGTGAAGTCGGGGGGGGGGGGGGGCCCTCCTACGAGCAGTACTTC.

This clonotype was counted at least ten times. The chain is built from TRBV4-2 and TRBJ2-1; 9 positions match TRBD2. Germline V gene lookup returns CDR1 LGHNA and CDR2 YNFKEQ. There are 20 residues in the CDR3. Germline trimming cut 0 bases from V and 7 bases from J; bases unmatched to any gene: 19. The CDR3, as DNA: TGTGCCAGCAGCCAAGATTTACGGTCCCCGCTAGCGGGATATTTGAATGAGCAGTTCTTC. It yields the protein CASSQDLRSPLAGYLNEQFF.

The chain recombines TRBV24-1 with TRBJ2-3; D is perhaps TRBD1 (5 bases). CDR1 and CDR2 (germline): KGHDR, SFDVKD. This CDR3 comprises 13 residues. Deletions cut 4 bases from V and 8 bases from J, with 12 bases between. The CDR3 reads CATSEVGVSTQYF. The DNA for the CDR3 is TGTGCCACCAGTGAAGTAGGGGTGAGTACGCAGTATTTT.